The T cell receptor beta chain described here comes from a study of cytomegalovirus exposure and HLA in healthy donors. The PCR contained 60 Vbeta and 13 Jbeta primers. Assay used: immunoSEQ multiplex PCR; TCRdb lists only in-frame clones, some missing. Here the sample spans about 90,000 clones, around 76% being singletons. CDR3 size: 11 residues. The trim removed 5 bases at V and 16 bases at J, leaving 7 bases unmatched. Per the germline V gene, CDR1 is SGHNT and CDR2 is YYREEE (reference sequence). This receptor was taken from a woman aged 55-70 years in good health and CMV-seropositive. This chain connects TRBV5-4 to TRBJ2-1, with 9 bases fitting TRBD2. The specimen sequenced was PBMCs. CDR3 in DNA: TGTGCCAGCAGTTTAGCGGGAGCCGAATTCTTC. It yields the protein CASSLAGAEFF. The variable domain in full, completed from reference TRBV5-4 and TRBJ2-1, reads ETGVTQSPTHLIKTRGQQVTLRCSSQSGHNTVSWYQQALGQGPQFIFQYYREEENGRGNFPPRFSGLQFPNYSSELNVNALELDDSALYLCASSLAGAEFFGPGTRLTVL.